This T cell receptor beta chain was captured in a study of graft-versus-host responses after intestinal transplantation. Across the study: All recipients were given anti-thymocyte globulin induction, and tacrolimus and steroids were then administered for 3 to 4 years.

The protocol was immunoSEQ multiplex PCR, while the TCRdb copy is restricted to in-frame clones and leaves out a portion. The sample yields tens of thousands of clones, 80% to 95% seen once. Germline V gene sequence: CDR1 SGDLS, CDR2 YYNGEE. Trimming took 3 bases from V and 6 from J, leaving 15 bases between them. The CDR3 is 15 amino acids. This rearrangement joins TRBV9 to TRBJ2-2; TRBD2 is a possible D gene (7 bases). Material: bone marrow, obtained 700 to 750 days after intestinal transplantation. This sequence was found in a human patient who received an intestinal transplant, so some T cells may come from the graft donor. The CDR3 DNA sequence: TGTGCCAGCAGCGGATTGGGGGGGCCCGCCGGGGAGCTGTTTTTT. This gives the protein CASSGLGGPAGELFF.